This TCR beta chain was recovered during a study of Ad26.COV2.S vaccination and SARS-CoV-2 variants. Noted treatment: over 15 received Ad26.COV2.S at low or high dose, single or two shots; 5 received placebo; per-sample allocation not given. The investigators took samples on day 63 after the first vaccine or placebo injection. The donor's status was that of an adult aged 18-55 years in Boston. The CDR3 length is 19 residues. V dropped 6 bases and J dropped 0; count of bases not matched to a gene: 13. Germline values: CDR1 MNHEY, CDR2 SMNVEV (reference sequence). Profiled with immunoSEQ multiplex PCR; TCRdb holds only in-frame clones, not every one. The sample holds about 480,000 clones, 70% to 90% seen once.

Sequencing was performed on peripheral blood, taken in a trial of Ad26.COV2.S vaccine versus placebo. The chain carries TRBV27 and TRBJ2-3; TRBD1 matches at 12 bases. The source is a person between 18 and 65 years old who received the Ad26.COV2.S COVID-19 vaccine or a placebo. CDR3 DNA: TGTGCCAGCAGCATTAGGGGGACAGGGGGCGCGTCCAGCACAGATACGCAGTATTTT. Translated: CASSIRGTGGASSTDTQYF.